This TCR beta chain was profiled in a study of T-cell memory formation after mild COVID-19 (dated by TCRdb to about 2021). Broadly, across the study: TCR sequence clusters from the two donors were largely donor specific. Longitudinal TCRalpha and TCRbeta repertoire sequencing tracked T-cell clones expanding and contracting after mild COVID-19 in two donors. Two young, previously healthy adult volunteers, one female and one male, were included in the cohort. General findings and caveats noted by the study authors: From day 15 to 85, contracting clones showed balanced CD4/CD8 phenotypes, whereas a second wave of clones that expanded from day 15 to 37 leaned towards CD4+. The study covered only a couple of mild cases, and larger cohorts including severe cases with pre-infection samples were considered necessary. Some responding clones were detected in pre-infection memory, suggesting pre-existing cross-reactive memory T cells joined the SARS-CoV-2 response. Contracting CD4+ clones were found mainly in CM and EM memory subsets, while CD8+ clones were enriched in EMRA. SARS-CoV-2 specificity of the second-wave clones peaking on day 37 was not confirmed.

Ficoll-Paque density gradient centrifugation was the method used to isolate PBMCs. The run used an Illumina NovaSeq 6000. cDNA libraries for TCRalpha and TCRbeta were prepared by 5'RACE using constant-segment primers, with sample barcodes and unique molecular identifiers added. RNA was extracted from every sample with Trizol reagent. The libraries were amplified in two PCR steps, and the second step added a second sample barcode and Illumina TruSeq adapters. Libraries were sequenced on an Illumina NovaSeq with 2 x 150 bp paired-end reads. The authors' pipeline ran thus. Demultiplexing of reads and collapsing into UMI-guided consensus sequences were performed with migec v1.2.7. Using mixcr v2.1.11, the UMI consensuses were aligned to TRA and TRB V and J templates and assembled into clonotypes. Clonotypes were classified as expanded or contracted when called significant by both edgeR and NoisET, with noise models trained on biological replicates. edgeR calls used a false discovery rate-adjusted p below 0.01 and a log2 fold-change threshold of 1. As an exploratory analysis of dynamics, max-normalized trajectories of the 1000 most abundant clonotypes were examined with PCA combined with hierarchical clustering. The CD4 or CD8 phenotype of responding clones was assigned using the separately sequenced CD4+ and CD8+ repertoires. TCRdb reran the public reads through fastp at Q25 and MiXCR, keeping productive beta chains. Records with the same CDR3 protein are collapsed into one entry carrying the most frequent genes and DNA. In this record, the V and J calls reflect TCRdb's handling and not the investigators' own analysis. The sample profile shows about 560,000 distinct CDR3 sequences; roughly 18% of them were found once. The top ten constitute approximately 12% of the sample.

For this clonotype: The specificity of this receptor is unknown. Base quality data are lacking; no much larger clone is found one base away.

The sequence came from an adult woman who had mild COVID-19 (a few samples of this study predate the infection). The sample titles of this study are shuffled in the database, so cell type and time point are left out; the donor was told from shared clones. Sequencing used PBMCs or a T cell subset sorted from them (not recorded which).

At the DNA level, the sequence is TGTGCCAGCAGCCAAGATCGGAGCGGGAACCGGAGAGGCTACGAGCAGTACTTC. The encoded protein is CASSQDRSGNRRGYEQYF. The chain links TRBV3-1 with TRBJ2-7, with TRBD2 identical over 7 junction bases. V ends up 0 bases short and J 3 bases short, with an unmatched junction base count of 14. Sequences LGHDT (CDR1) and YNNKEL (CDR2) are obtained from the germline V gene (reference sequence). Including cysteine and phenylalanine, the CDR3 has 18 amino acids. The sequence is cut down to CDR3 DNA, 54 bases in frame from base 1.